Listed below are T cell receptor beta chains from one sample, sequenced in a study of PD-1 blockade in mismatch repair-deficient tumors. Libraries were prepared by immunoSEQ multiplex PCR; TCRdb keeps only in-frame clonotypes and omits some of them. The table lists around 39,000 clones, roughly 84% of them singletons. The sample here was PBMCs, taken about 38 weeks after starting pembrolizumab. All receptors derive from an adult with mismatch repair-deficient cancer. Both conserved end residues are part of each CDR3. A D gene is named only where the DNA matches it firmly. For some rows the clone size is stated as once, few or many, or as a class when expanded; others skip it.

J: TRBJ1-2; size: -; D: TRBD1; length: 12; V: TRBV29-1; CDR3: CSAQGANYGYTF; DNA: TGCAGCGCCCAGGGGGCTAACTATGGCTACACCTTC
J: TRBJ1-3; size: -; D: TRBD1; length: 14; V: TRBV30; CDR3: CAWFKQGSQNTIYF; DNA: TGTGCCTGGTTCAAACAGGGGTCCCAAAACACCATATATTTT
J: TRBJ1-2; size: -; D: -; length: 13; V: TRBV28; CDR3: CASSPGANYGYTF; DNA: TGTGCCAGCAGCCCCGGGGCTAACTATGGCTACACCTTC
J: TRBJ2-7; size: once; D: TRBD2; length: 16; V: TRBV27; CDR3: CASSLEWTSGSYEQYF; DNA: TGTGCCAGCAGTTTAGAATGGACTAGCGGGAGCTACGAGCAGTACTTC
J: TRBJ2-3; size: -; D: -; length: 13; V: TRBV5-1; CDR3: CASSLNRADTQYF; DNA: TGCGCCAGCAGCTTGAACCGCGCAGATACGCAGTATTTT
J: TRBJ2-2; size: -; D: -; length: 12; V: TRBV2; CDR3: CASSAHTGELFF; DNA: TGTGCCAGCAGTGCCCATACCGGGGAGCTGTTTTTT
J: TRBJ1-3; size: -; D: -; length: 15; V: TRBV9; CDR3: CASSGGGNPGNTIYF; DNA: TGTGCCAGCAGCGGTGGGGGCAACCCTGGAAACACCATATATTTT
J: TRBJ1-2; size: once; D: TRBD1; length: 20; V: TRBV19; CDR3: CASSMLPGTGFWLANYGYTF; DNA: TGTGCCAGTAGTATGCTCCCCGGGACAGGGTTTTGGTTGGCTAACTATGGCTACACCTTC
J: TRBJ2-2; size: -; D: TRBD1; length: 14; V: TRBV5-1; CDR3: CASSQRTGTGELFF; DNA: TGCGCCAGCAGCCAACGGACAGGCACCGGGGAGCTGTTTTTT
J: TRBJ2-1; size: -; D: TRBD2; length: 15; V: TRBV2; CDR3: CASTSRLAVYNEQFF; DNA: TGTGCCAGCACCTCCCGACTAGCGGTGTACAATGAGCAGTTCTTC
J: TRBJ2-5; size: -; D: -; length: 16; V: TRBV4-1; CDR3: CASSQISGGGRETQYF; DNA: TGCGCCAGCAGCCAGATTAGCGGAGGGGGCAGGGAGACCCAGTACTTC
J: TRBJ2-3; size: -; D: -; length: 11; V: TRBV7-3; CDR3: CASSQGYTQYF; DNA: TGTGCCAGCAGCCAGGGATATACGCAGTATTTT
J: TRBJ1-3; size: -; D: -; length: 14; V: TRBV28; CDR3: CASSLQGSGNTIYF; DNA: TGTGCCAGCAGTTTACAGGGTTCTGGAAACACCATATATTTT
J: TRBJ2-6; size: -; D: -; length: 17; V: TRBV11-1; CDR3: CASRSDRSPSGANVLTF; DNA: TGTGCCAGCAGGTCCGACAGGTCCCCCTCTGGGGCCAACGTCCTGACTTTC
J: TRBJ1-2; size: -; D: -; length: 12; V: TRBV28; CDR3: CASSPRLGGYTF; DNA: TGTGCCAGCAGTCCTCGGCTAGGTGGCTACACCTTC